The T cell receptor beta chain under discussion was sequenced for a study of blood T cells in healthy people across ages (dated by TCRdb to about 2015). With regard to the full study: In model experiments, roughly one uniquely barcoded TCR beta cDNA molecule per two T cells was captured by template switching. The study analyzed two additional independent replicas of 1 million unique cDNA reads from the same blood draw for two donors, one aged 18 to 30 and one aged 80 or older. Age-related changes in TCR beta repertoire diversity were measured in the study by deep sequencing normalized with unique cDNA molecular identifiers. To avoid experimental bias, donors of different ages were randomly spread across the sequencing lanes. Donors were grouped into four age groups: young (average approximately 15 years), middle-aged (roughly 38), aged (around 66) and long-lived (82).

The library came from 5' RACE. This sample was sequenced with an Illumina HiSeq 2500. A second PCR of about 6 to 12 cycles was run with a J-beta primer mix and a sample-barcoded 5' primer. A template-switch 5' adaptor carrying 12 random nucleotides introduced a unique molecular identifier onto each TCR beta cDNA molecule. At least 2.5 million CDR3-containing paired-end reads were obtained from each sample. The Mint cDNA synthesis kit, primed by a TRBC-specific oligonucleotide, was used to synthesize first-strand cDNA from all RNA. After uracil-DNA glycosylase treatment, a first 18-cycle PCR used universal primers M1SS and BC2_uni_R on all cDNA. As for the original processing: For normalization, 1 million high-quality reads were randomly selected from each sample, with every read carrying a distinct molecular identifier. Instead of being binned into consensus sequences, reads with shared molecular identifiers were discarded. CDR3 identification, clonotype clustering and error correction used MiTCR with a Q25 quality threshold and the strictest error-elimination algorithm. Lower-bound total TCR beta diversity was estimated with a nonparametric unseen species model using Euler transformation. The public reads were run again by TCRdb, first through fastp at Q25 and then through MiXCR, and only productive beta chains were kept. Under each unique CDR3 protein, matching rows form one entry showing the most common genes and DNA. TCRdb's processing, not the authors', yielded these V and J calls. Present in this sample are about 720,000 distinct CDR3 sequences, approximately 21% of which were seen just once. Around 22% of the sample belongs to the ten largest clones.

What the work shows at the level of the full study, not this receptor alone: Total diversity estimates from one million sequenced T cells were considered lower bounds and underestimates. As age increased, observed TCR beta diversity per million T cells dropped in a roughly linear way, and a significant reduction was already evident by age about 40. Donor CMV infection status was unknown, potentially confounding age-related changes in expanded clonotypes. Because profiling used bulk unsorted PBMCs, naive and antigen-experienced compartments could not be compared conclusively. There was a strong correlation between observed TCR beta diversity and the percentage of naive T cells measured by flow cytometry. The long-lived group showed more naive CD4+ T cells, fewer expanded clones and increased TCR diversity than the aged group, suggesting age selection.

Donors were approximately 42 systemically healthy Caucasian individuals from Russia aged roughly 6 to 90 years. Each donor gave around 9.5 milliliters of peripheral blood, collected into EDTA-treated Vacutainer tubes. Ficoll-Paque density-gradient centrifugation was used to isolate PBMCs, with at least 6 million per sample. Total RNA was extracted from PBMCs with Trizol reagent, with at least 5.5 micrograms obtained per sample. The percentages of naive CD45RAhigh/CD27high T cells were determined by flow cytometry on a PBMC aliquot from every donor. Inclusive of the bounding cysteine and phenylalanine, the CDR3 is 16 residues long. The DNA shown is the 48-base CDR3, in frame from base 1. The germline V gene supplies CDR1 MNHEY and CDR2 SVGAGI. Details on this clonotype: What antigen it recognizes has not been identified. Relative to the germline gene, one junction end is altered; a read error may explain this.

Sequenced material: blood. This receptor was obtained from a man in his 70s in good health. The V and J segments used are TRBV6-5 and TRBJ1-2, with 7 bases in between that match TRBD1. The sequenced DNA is TGCGCCAGCAGTCCACTGGACAGGCCTCGGGGCTATGGCTACACCTTC. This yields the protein CASSPLDRPRGYGYTF.